These 22 T cell receptor beta chains were all obtained from the same sample, sequenced in a study of regulatory T cells in long-lasting Graves disease. HTBI primers from iRepertoire and Arm-PCR of CDR3 regions yielded the TCR beta libraries. TCRdb fed the multiplex PCR reads into MiXCR, producing one record per CDR3 protein. This repertoire shows some 250,000 distinct CDR3 sequences, around 20% found once; its top ten account for 22%. Time point: newly diagnosed GD, antithyroid drugs for less than 3 months. RNA from PBMCs was the source of the TCR library. Sequences were derived from peripheral blood mononuclear cells (PBMCs), sampled at new diagnosis, from a patient treated with antithyroid drugs. The receptors shown here come from a female donor with Graves disease.

This rearrangement joins TRBV28 to TRBJ1-1; D is unclear. CDR3 size: 14 residues. CDR1 MDHEN and CDR2 SYDVKM come from the germline V gene. With 4 bases removed from V and 0 bases from J, the gap between germline ends came to 9 bases. CDR3 sequence reads: CASSYLTLNTEAFF. DNA for the CDR3: TGTGCCAGCAGTTACCTCACACTGAACACTGAAGCTTTCTTT.

The chain employs TRBV9 and TRBJ2-3, with a weak D call TRBD2 (6 bases). Germline V gives CDR1 SGDLS, CDR2 YYNGEE. The V end was cut by 4 bases, the J end by 6 bases, with 15 bases between. The length of the CDR3 is 14 residues. The CDR3 spells CASSPQGLRDTQYF. As DNA, the CDR3 is TGTGCCAGCAGCCCCCAGGGACTCCGGGATACGCAGTATTTT.

This clonotype came up many times. The chain couples TRBV24-1 to TRBJ2-3; D might be TRBD1 (6 bases). V gave up 3 bases and J gave up 0 bases, with 12 bases separating them. The CDR3 sequence is 16 residues long. In germline, CDR1 is KGHDR, CDR2 SFDVKD. DNA for the CDR3: TGTGCCACCAGTGATCAGGGGACATCTAGCACAGATACGCAGTATTTT. Translated, it gives CATSDQGTSSTDTQYF.

This clonotype was counted only a few times. The chain recombines TRBV6-5 with TRBJ1-1; D not resolved. The CDR3 sequence is 14 residues long. Germline assignment: CDR1 MNHEY and CDR2 SVGAGI. The V end lost 0 bases, the J end lost 1 base, and 6 bases lay between the germline ends. The CDR3 sequence: CASSYSGRNTEAFF. For the CDR3, the DNA is TGTGCCAGCAGTTACTCAGGACGGAACACTGAAGCTTTCTTT.

At least ten counts were recorded for this clonotype. The gene calls are TRBV19 and TRBJ2-2; TRBD2 agrees at 8 bases. Germline trimming cut 5 bases from V and 5 bases from J; bases unmatched to any gene: 7. In germline, CDR1 is LNHDA, CDR2 SQIVND (reference sequence). CDR3 size: 15 residues. Here the CDR3 reads CASSSKREWTGELFF. For the CDR3, the DNA is TGTGCCAGTAGTTCCAAGCGGGAGTGGACCGGGGAGCTGTTTTTT.

Comments on this clonotype: With a far larger clone one base away, a read error is the likely cause. The chain joins TRBV2 to TRBJ2-4; 10 bases agree with TRBD2. The J call is in doubt because the DNA end fits TRBJ2-1 better. This CDR3 spans 15 amino acids. CDR1 SNHLY and CDR2 FYNNEI come from the germline V gene. CDR3 region: CASSPGLAPYNGQFF. The CDR3 DNA reads as TGTGCCAGCAGTCCGGGACTAGCGCCCTACAATGGGCAGTTCTTC.

The table lists this clonotype with many counts. This chain joins TRBV9 and TRBJ2-7, with no clear D. The CDR3 runs to 15 residues. The V end lost 0 bases, the J end lost 0 bases, and 10 bases lay between the germline ends. Germline V gene sequence: CDR1 SGDLS, CDR2 YYNGEE. CDR3 in DNA: TGTGCCAGCAGCGTAGTGGAGAGTCTCTCCTACGAGCAGTACTTC. This translates into CASSVVESLSYEQYF.

This clonotype was seen repeatedly, ten times or more. The chain couples TRBV30 to TRBJ1-2; TRBD1 agrees at 9 bases. The CDR3 consists of 13 residues. Trimming cost V 2 bases and J 4 bases; bases outside gene matches: 2. CDR1 is GTSNPN, CDR2 SVGIG, per germline (reference sequence). The CDR3 here is CAWSSDRGYGYTF. As DNA, the CDR3 is TGTGCCTGGAGTTCGGACAGGGGCTATGGCTACACCTTC.

The table lists this clonotype with many counts. This chain connects TRBV11-3 to TRBJ2-3; D possibly corresponds to TRBD2 (5 bases). The CDR3 contains 13 residues. Between the trimmed V and J ends, which lost 9 bases and 6 bases, there was a span of 16 bases. Germline V lookup: CDR1 SGHNT, CDR2 YENEEA. CDR3: CASVSGTTDTQYF. As DNA, the CDR3 is TGTGCCAGTGTAAGCGGAACTACTGATACGCAGTATTTT.

This clonotype was recorded at least ten times. The chain recombines TRBV5-1 with TRBJ2-2, with 9 bases that match TRBD1. This CDR3 contains 14 residues. The J segment lost 7 bases and the V segment lost 4 bases, leaving 5 bases of the junction unmatched. Looked up from germline, CDR1 is SGHRS and CDR2 is YFSETQ. The CDR3 coding sequence is TGCGCCAGCAGCCCAGGACAGGGGAACGGGGAGCTGTTTTTT. Protein: CASSPGQGNGELFF.

This clonotype was seen repeatedly, ten times or more. The V call is TRBV6-1, the J call TRBJ2-5; TRBD1 is a possible D gene (6 bases). The CDR3 is 15 residues long. Germline CDR1 MNHNS, CDR2 SASEGT. Trimming took 7 bases from V and 7 from J, leaving 22 bases between them. CDR3 in amino acids: CASTRLGAGEGTQYF. The CDR3, as DNA: TGTGCCAGCACCCGGCTGGGGGCCGGGGAAGGGACCCAGTACTTC.

This clonotype was detected many times. This chain connects TRBV7-9 to TRBJ2-1; the match to TRBD2 covers 10 bases. Per the germline V gene, CDR1 is SEHNR and CDR2 is FQNEAQ (reference sequence). The CDR3 has 16 amino acids. After removal of 6 bases from V and 3 bases from J, the junction contained 8 bases not matched to a gene. Written as DNA, the CDR3 is TGTGCCAGCAGTCTTAAGCGGGAGGGCATCTACAATGAGCAGTTCTTC. Protein sequence: CASSLKREGIYNEQFF.

As concerns this clonotype: A much larger clonotype is one base distant, so this may be a read error. CDR3 in amino acids: CAWSIAGREQFF. The CDR3, as DNA: TGTGCCTGGAGTATCGCGGGGAGGGAGCAGTTCTTC. The rearrangement uses TRBV30 and TRBJ2-1; D might be TRBD2 (6 bases). V was pared by 2 bases and J by 10 bases, with 12 bases between. The V gene's germline CDR1 is GTSNPN and CDR2 SVGIG (reference sequence). This CDR3 spans 12 amino acids.

J is TRBJ2-5 and V is TRBV18; D is perhaps TRBD2 (7 bases). Germline loops: CDR1 KGHSH, CDR2 LQKENI. The CDR3 spans 15 residues. The V gene lost 3 bases and the J gene lost 4 bases, with 15 bases spanning the gap. The CDR3 nucleotides read TGTGCCAGCTCACCGATGCAGGGAGGGGGAGAGACCCAGTACTTC. The encoded protein is CASSPMQGGGETQYF. The variable domain in full, with the rest retrieved from reference TRBV18 and TRBJ2-5, is NAGVMQNPRHLVRRRGQEARLRCSPMKGHSHVYWYRQLPEEGLKFMVYLQKENIIDESGMPKERFSAEFPKEGPSILRIQQVVRGDSAAYFCASSPMQGGGETQYFGPGTRLLVL.

This clonotype was counted at least ten times. V and J are TRBV24-1 and TRBJ2-1; D unresolved. Germline CDR1 reads KGHDR; CDR2 reads SFDVKD. There are 13 residues in the CDR3. The V and J ends lost 2 bases and 9 bases respectively, with 10 bases between them. This CDR3 reads CATSDSTGIEQFF. CDR3 nucleotides: TGTGCCACCAGTGATTCAACGGGCATTGAGCAGTTCTTC.

This clonotype occurred many times. A single base separates this from a much larger clone, so it may be a read error. The rearrangement links TRBV28 to TRBJ1-1; D not certain. In germline, CDR1 is MDHEN, CDR2 SYDVKM. There are 11 residues in the CDR3. The V end was cut by 6 bases, the J end by 4 bases, with 6 bases between. The CDR3 region has the DNA TGTGCCAGCAGCTTAGCCACTGAAGCTTTCTTT. Translation: CASSLATEAFF.

Comments on this clonotype: A read error may be the cause here, since a much bigger clone is one base away. The V and J genes are TRBV24-1 and TRBJ2-5; TRBD2 matches 8 bases. The CDR3 has 17 amino acids. CDR1 KGHDR and CDR2 SFDVKD come from the germline V gene. V lost 0 bases, J lost 11 bases, and 16 bases stayed unmatched. The CDR3 protein is CATSDLSVSGTGNEQYF. The DNA of the CDR3 is TGTGCCACCAGTGATTTGTCGGTTAGCGGGACTGGCAATGAGCAGTACTTC.

The table lists this clonotype with many counts. V usage is TRBV2 and J usage is TRBJ2-3; possibly TRBD2 for D (6 bases). The CDR3 is 14 residues long. Germline V gene data show CDR1 as SNHLY and CDR2 as FYNNEI. Trimming removed 8 bases at V and 0 bases at J, with 12 bases between. CDR3 residues: CASRCLASTDTQYF. For the CDR3, the DNA is TGTGCCAGCCGGTGTCTAGCGAGCACAGATACGCAGTATTTT.

This clonotype was counted ten times or more. This chain links TRBV7-3 with TRBJ1-1; D is undetermined. V lost 2 bases, J lost 5 bases, and 12 bases lay in between. Germline CDR1 and CDR2: SGHTA and FQGTGA. The CDR3 covers 14 residues. The CDR3 DNA reads TGTGCCAGCAGCTTAGGCGGCCCGGGAACTGAAGCTTTCTTT. It codes for CASSLGGPGTEAFF.

This clonotype was counted at least ten times. The chain carries TRBV12-3 or TRBV12-4 and TRBJ2-5; 9 bases are shared with TRBD2. The CDR3 has 14 residues. Germline trimming cut 5 bases from V and 4 bases from J; bases unmatched to any gene: 5. CDR3 bases: TGTGCCAGCAGTAGCGGGGGGCGGGGAGAGACCCAGTACTTC. It specifies CASSSGGRGETQYF.

This clonotype was observed many times. This sequence joins TRBV19 and TRBJ2-1; D not resolved. The ends were cut back, 4 bases at V and 0 bases at J, with 10 bases in the middle. This CDR3 comprises 15 residues. Germline CDR1 LNHDA, CDR2 SQIVND (reference sequence). The CDR3 nucleotides are TGTGCCAGTAGTAAACACATCAGCTCCTACAATGAGCAGTTCTTC. It specifies CASSKHISSYNEQFF.

A few counts support this clonotype. This chain links TRBV11-3 with TRBJ1-4, with D maybe TRBD1 (5 bases). V dropped 4 bases and J dropped 6 bases, with 12 bases sitting between them. The CDR3 sequence is 14 residues long. Germline V gene sequence: CDR1 SGHNT, CDR2 YENEEA. Here the CDR3 DNA reads TGTGCCAGCAGCTCGCCTTGGGGACATGAAAAACTGTTTTTT. This gives the protein CASSSPWGHEKLFF. Combining the CDR3 with reference TRBV11-3 and TRBJ1-4 gives the whole variable domain EAGVVQSPRYKIIEKKQPVAFWCNPISGHNTLYWYLQNLGQGPELLIRYENEEAVDDSQLPKDRFSAERLKGVDSTLKIQPAELGDSAVYLCASSSPWGHEKLFFGSGTQLSVL.